The sequence of this T cell receptor (beta chain) was determined in a study of radiation and T cells in renal cell carcinoma. In the study overall: Nephrectomy followed 15 Gy stereotactic body radiation by 4 weeks.

Libraries were prepared by immunoSEQ multiplex PCR; TCRdb keeps only in-frame clonotypes and omits some of them. This sample has around 86,000 clones, with approximately 83% found just once. Indicated time point: blood 2 weeks post-SBRT. The treatment denotes: 15 Gy SBRT to primary tumor, nephrectomy 4 weeks later. Findings of the study overall: From baseline, blood top tumor clonotypes peaked at 2 weeks post-radiation.

As for this clone: Its specificity is not known.

Per germline, CDR1 KGHSH and CDR2 LQKENI. The CDR3 totals 11 residues. Trimming removed 6 bases from V and 4 bases from J, with 7 bases in between. The sequence was obtained from a woman between 45 and 65 years old with renal cell carcinoma. This chain connects TRBV18 to TRBJ2-7; no definite D call. The sequenced sample was blood, obtained from a patient whose treatment included radiotherapy and nephrectomy. The CDR3 protein is CASSREYEQYF. The CDR3 coding sequence is TGTGCCAGCTCCCGAGAATACGAGCAGTACTTC.